This entry lists 3 T cell receptor beta chains sequenced from one sample in a study of response to subunit inactivated influenza vaccine. MiXCR, applied by TCRdb to the RT-PCR reads, yields one record per CDR3 protein. The profile covers under 950,000 distinct CDR3 sequences, with 21% appearing a single time and 10% to 13% taken by the ten largest. The material sequenced was PBMCs from blood, taken 4 to 6 days after vaccination. All receptors derive from a man aged 50 to 59 who received an inactivated influenza vaccine.

The chain uses TRBV27 and TRBJ2-4; the match to TRBD2 covers 11 bases. Germline assignment: CDR1 MNHEY and CDR2 SMNVEV (reference sequence). V shed 1 base and J 6 bases; nucleotides not matched to a gene: 5. This CDR3 contains 16 residues. The CDR3 region has the DNA TGTGCCAGCAGTTTATTTCTAGCGGGGGGTAGAAACATTCAGTACTTC. Translated, it gives CASSLFLAGGRNIQYF.

This chain connects TRBV4-1 to TRBJ2-5; D may be TRBD2 (5 bases). There are 14 residues in the CDR3. The germline V gene has CDR1 MGHRA and CDR2 YSYEKL. Trimming left V 3 bases short and J 2 bases short, with 10 bases between. The CDR3 sequence: CASSHSGRQETQYF. The CDR3 DNA is TGCGCCAGCAGCCACTCGGGAAGACAAGAGACCCAGTACTTC.

The rearrangement links TRBV7-9 to TRBJ2-1; D not certain. Deletions cut 2 bases from V and 5 bases from J, with 10 bases between. This CDR3 region has 14 residues. Per the germline V gene, CDR1 is SEHNR and CDR2 is FQNEAQ (reference sequence). DNA of the CDR3: TGTGCCAGCAGCTTAATGCGAAGGGACAATGAGCAGTTCTTC. Amino acids: CASSLMRRDNEQFF.